The 22 T cell receptor beta chains in this list originate from one sample, sequenced in a study of blood T cell repertoires in COVID-19. Using immunoSEQ multiplex PCR, the repertoire was profiled, and TCRdb retains in-frame clones only, with some absent. This sample has about 140,000 clones, with about 79% found just once. The sample comprised peripheral blood. The receptors stem from a man between 60 and 75 years old with active or convalescent COVID-19.

The chain carries TRBV3-1 (or the pseudogene TRBV3-2) and TRBJ2-2; TRBD2 aligns across 8 bases. Germline V CDR1 and CDR2: LGHDT, YNNKEL (reference sequence). The CDR3 has 15 amino acids. The V gene end was trimmed by 4 bases and the J gene end by 3 bases; junction bases not matched to a gene: 4. CDR3 bases: TGTGCCAGCAGCCTCCCGGGACTAGACACCGGGGAGCTGTTTTTT. Its protein is CASSLPGLDTGELFF.

This sequence joins TRBV27 and TRBJ1-1; D is possibly TRBD1 (5 bases). Germline-derived CDR1 and CDR2 are MNHEY and SMNVEV (reference sequence). The CDR3 is 14 amino acids. Trimming cost V 5 bases and J 3 bases, with 13 bases left between them. The CDR3 sequence: CASSPTVGDTEAFF. The CDR3 DNA follows: TGTGCCAGCAGTCCCACGGTAGGGGACACTGAAGCTTTCTTT.

The chain employs TRBV25-1 and TRBJ1-2; D not certain. Trimming stripped 4 bases from V and 2 bases from J, with 5 bases between. This CDR3 spans 12 amino acids. Germline V CDR1 and CDR2: MGHDK, SYGVNS. CDR3 in amino acids: CASSAVNYGYTF. CDR3 DNA: TGTGCCAGCAGTGCAGTGAACTATGGCTACACCTTC.

The rearrangement uses TRBV2 and TRBJ2-7; 8 nucleotides line up with TRBD1. J lost 5 bases, V lost 3 bases, and 6 bases had no gene match. CDR1 is SNHLY, CDR2 FYNNEI, per germline. The CDR3 runs to 14 residues. This chain's CDR3 is CASSDPGQGNEQYV. The CDR3, as DNA: TGTGCCAGCAGTGATCCAGGACAGGGTAACGAGCAGTACGTC.

This chain connects TRBV18 to TRBJ1-2, with D perhaps matching TRBD1 (5 bases). Germline V gene lookup returns CDR1 KGHSH and CDR2 LQKENI. The CDR3 contains 15 residues. The V and J ends lost 0 bases and 3 bases respectively, with 11 bases between them. The CDR3 nucleotides are TGTGCCAGCTCACCACCAGGGGTTTGGGACTATGGCTACACCTTC. Encoded protein: CASSPPGVWDYGYTF.

The chain couples TRBV5-1 to TRBJ2-2; the D is unclear. Trimming pared 1 base from V and 1 base from J, leaving 5 bases between. Germline lookup yields CDR1 SGHRS and CDR2 YFSETQ. The CDR3 sequence is 14 residues long. CDR3: CASSLRQNTGELFF. The CDR3 nucleotides are TGCGCCAGCAGCTTGAGACAGAACACCGGGGAGCTGTTTTTT.

This clone appeared a few times. The genes are TRBV3-1 (or the pseudogene TRBV3-2) and TRBJ2-7, with D perhaps TRBD1 (5 bases). Trimming took off 0 bases at V and 7 bases at J, with 19 bases between the two ends. The germline V gene has CDR1 LGHDT and CDR2 YNNKEL (reference sequence). The CDR3 covers 16 residues. This chain's CDR3 is CASSQEGKVAGKEQYV. In DNA, the CDR3 is TGTGCCAGCAGCCAAGAGGGAAAGGTCGCAGGGAAGGAGCAGTACGTC.

This clone was seen only once. The chain combines TRBV30 with TRBJ2-3, with 7 bases identical to TRBD1. The CDR3 is 14 residues long. CDR1 is GTSNPN, CDR2 SVGIG, per germline (reference sequence). The trim removed 3 bases at V and 0 bases at J, leaving 3 bases unmatched. This CDR3 reads CAWRGQWSTDTQYF. The CDR3 nucleotides read TGTGCCTGGAGGGGACAGTGGAGCACAGATACGCAGTATTTT.

The rearrangement links TRBV7-9 to TRBJ1-2, with 7 bases fitting TRBD1. Germline V gene lookup returns CDR1 SEHNR and CDR2 FQNEAQ (reference sequence). The CDR3 sequence is 13 residues long. The trim removed 5 bases at V and 8 bases at J, leaving 8 bases unmatched. CDR3 residues: CASSSRQGLGYTF. CDR3 DNA sequence: TGTGCCAGCAGCAGCCGACAGGGCTTAGGCTACACCTTC.

The count of this clone is one. The chain links TRBV7-2 to TRBJ1-5; a possible D gene is TRBD1 (6 bases). Germline CDR1 and CDR2: SGHTA and FQGNSA. CDR3 length: 14 residues. The V gene lost 7 bases and the J gene lost 3 bases, with 13 bases spanning the gap. This CDR3 is CASNAGGLNQPQHF. Written as DNA, the CDR3 is TGTGCCAGCAACGCCGGGGGGCTCAATCAGCCCCAGCATTTT.

The chain employs TRBV7-9 and TRBJ2-2; D uncertain. V lost 1 base to trimming and J lost 8 bases, with 5 bases between them. This CDR3 spans 12 amino acids. CDR1 and CDR2 (germline): SEHNR, FQNEAQ (reference sequence). In DNA, the CDR3 is TGTGCCAGCAGCTTAGGACAAGGGGAGCTGTTTTTT. Protein sequence: CASSLGQGELFF.

A note on this clone: This sample also contains other DNA sequences that code for the same CDR3. This rearrangement joins TRBV19 to TRBJ2-5; 7 bases are a match to TRBD2. Trimming at V came to 3 bases and at J to 5 bases, leaving 0 bases not matched to a gene. Looked up from germline, CDR1 is LNHDA and CDR2 is SQIVND (reference sequence). The CDR3 length is 12 residues. The CDR3 is CASSIGGETQYF. The CDR3 DNA follows: TGTGCCAGTAGTATCGGGGGGGAGACCCAGTACTTC.

CDR3 nucleotides: TGTGCCAGCAGCCGGACAGGGGAGGGAGGTGAAGCTTTCTTT. It specifies CASSRTGEGGEAFF. The chain has TRBV5-4 and TRBJ1-1; 9 nucleotides align to TRBD1. There are 14 residues in the CDR3. CDR1 and CDR2 from the germline V gene are SGHNT and YYREEE (reference sequence). Germline trimming cut 4 bases from V and 7 bases from J; bases unmatched to any gene: 8.

The V gene is TRBV6-1, the J gene TRBJ1-2; D uncertain. The germline V and J ends were trimmed by 1 base and 8 bases, with 11 bases remaining between them. The CDR3 has 13 residues. CDR1 is MNHNS, CDR2 SASEGT, per germline. The CDR3 reads CASSEVTGLGYTF. CDR3 DNA sequence: TGTGCCAGCAGTGAAGTGACGGGTTTAGGCTACACCTTC.

This clone occurred a few times. The J gene is TRBJ1-5, the V gene TRBV7-2; D possibly corresponds to TRBD1 (6 bases). Germline lookup yields CDR1 SGHTA and CDR2 FQGNSA. The CDR3 spans 14 residues. V was trimmed by 6 bases and J by 3 bases, leaving 12 bases between them. The CDR3 DNA is TGTGCCAGCAGTTCCCGGACAGACAATCAGCCCCAGCATTTT. The encoded protein is CASSSRTDNQPQHF.

This clone was seen a handful of times. V is TRBV19 and J is TRBJ1-2, with 10 bases that match TRBD1. The CDR3 is made up of 15 amino acids. Germline V lookup: CDR1 LNHDA, CDR2 SQIVND (reference sequence). The V and J ends lost 4 bases and 4 bases, in that order; junction bases with no gene match: 6. CDR3 loop: CASSTRDRGGYGYTF. The CDR3 DNA reads as TGTGCCAGTAGTACCCGGGACAGGGGAGGCTATGGCTACACCTTC.

J is TRBJ2-5 and V is TRBV5-1, with no clear D. From germline, CDR1 is SGHRS and CDR2 YFSETQ. V lost 0 bases and J lost 4, with 13 bases in between. The CDR3 length is 15 residues. As DNA, the CDR3 is TGCGCCAGCAGCTTGGGTAGTCCATCCGGAGAGACCCAGTACTTC. It encodes CASSLGSPSGETQYF.

This chain connects TRBV29-1 to TRBJ2-1; D remains ambiguous. The CDR3 is 15 amino acids. Trimming removed 0 bases at V and 4 bases at J, with 13 bases between. CDR1 is SQVTM and CDR2 is ANQGSEA in the germline V gene. CDR3 nucleotides: TGCAGCGTTGAAGACGTCCCCGCCGAGTACAATGAGCAGTTCTTC. It translates to CSVEDVPAEYNEQFF.

The chain recombines TRBV24-1 with TRBJ2-5; no clear D gene. The CDR3 has 13 amino acids. Germline CDR1 KGHDR, CDR2 SFDVKD. The V and J ends lost 1 base and 2 bases respectively, with 4 bases between them. CDR3 in DNA: TGTGCCACCAGTGATTTTCGGCAAGAGACCCAGTACTTC. The encoded protein is CATSDFRQETQYF.

This rearrangement joins TRBV11-3 to TRBJ2-5, with a weak D call TRBD2 (6 bases). Germline V gene lookup returns CDR1 SGHNT and CDR2 YENEEA. This CDR3 is built from 14 residues. The V end lost 5 bases, the J end lost 2 bases, and 12 bases lay between the germline ends. The CDR3 DNA follows: TGTGCCAGCAGCCATCCCGGGGGACAAGAGACCCAGTACTTC. Protein: CASSHPGGQETQYF.

The chain has TRBV4-1 and TRBJ2-2; the D gene is possibly TRBD1 (6 bases). V shed 6 bases and J shed 6 bases, with 20 bases lying between them. Germline V CDR1 and CDR2: MGHRA, YSYEKL. The CDR3 length is 16 residues. CDR3 protein: CASSPTGSQEPGELFF. The CDR3 nucleotides are TGCGCCAGCAGTCCTACAGGGTCGCAAGAACCCGGGGAGCTGTTTTTT.

V is TRBV12-3 or TRBV12-4 and J is TRBJ1-2; 8 nucleotides agree with TRBD1. V dropped 6 bases and J dropped 6; count of bases not matched to a gene: 6. The CDR3 has 13 amino acids. The CDR3 bases are TGTGCCAGCAGACCCGACAGGGGCCATGGCTACACCTTC. Encoded protein: CASRPDRGHGYTF.